The 2 T cell receptor beta chains listed next were all sequenced from one sample in a study of T-cell memory formation after mild COVID-19. From the 5' RACE reads, TCRdb called clonotypes with MiXCR, one entry per CDR3 protein. The sample lists 250,000 to 400,000 distinct CDR3 sequences; roughly 13% were seen once. The sequenced sample was PBMCs or a T cell subset sorted from them (not recorded which). The source is a man aged 18 to 30 who had mild COVID-19 (a few samples of this study predate the infection). Cell type and time point are not known.

A few counts support this clonotype. This rearrangement joins TRBV5-1 to TRBJ2-6, with D tentatively TRBD1 (7 bases). V shed 2 bases and J shed 4 bases, with 13 bases lying between them. CDR3 length: 16 residues. CDR1 and CDR2 from the germline V gene are SGHRS and YFSETQ. CDR3 residues: CASSFAGGTGANVLTF. The CDR3 nucleotides are TGCGCCAGCAGCTTCGCAGGGGGGACCGGGGCCAACGTCCTGACTTTC.

The chain uses TRBV7-9 and TRBJ1-1; the D is unclear. Germline V gene lookup returns CDR1 SEHNR and CDR2 FQNEAQ (reference sequence). Trimming removed 5 bases at V and 1 base at J, with 8 bases between. The CDR3 length is 13 residues. CDR3 sequence reads: CASSAGQNTEAFF. DNA of the CDR3: TGTGCCAGCAGCGCCGGCCAGAACACTGAAGCTTTCTTT.